This T cell receptor (beta chain) emerged from a study of cytomegalovirus exposure and HLA in healthy donors (dated by TCRdb to about 2017). As for the study more broadly: According to a later analysis, the approximately 120 validation repertoires were produced on the same platform as the 666 repertoires of the first cohort. In addition to the first cohort of 666 subjects, a separate validation cohort of approximately 120 different subjects was used. The aim of the study was to test whether cataloging public T cell receptors could identify signatures of past pathogen exposure. High-throughput TCR immunosequencing, statistical association of individual TCRs with disease status, and machine learning were combined to predict cytomegalovirus infection status.

Separate from the approximately 730-subject first cohort, the validation cohort of some 130 subjects was the group to which the donors belonged. Ends trimmed: V by 0 bases, J by 4 bases; bases unmatched to a gene: 5. From the cysteine through the phenylalanine, the CDR3 covers 15 amino acids. This entry keeps only the CDR3 DNA: 45 bases, framed from base 1. The germline V gene gives CDR1 as SGHRS and CDR2 as YFSETQ. Broader findings and caveats from the paper: A later analysis had no HLA typing for the validation cohort, so co-occurrence there was scored across all 130 or so repertoires. Most TCR sequences were observed very rarely across donors, whereas some public TCRs were present in many individuals. In vitro tests confirmed that three of the cytomegalovirus-associated TCR beta chains recognize cytomegalovirus antigens. According to the authors, the approach could potentially be generalized to other disease states and immunological phenotypes. The classifier was reported to diagnose cytomegalovirus status with high specificity and sensitivity in both the original cohort and the validation cohort. In a later analysis, TCRs clustered in the first cohort were found to also tend to co-occur in the approximately 120 validation repertoires, with 85% to 95% of cluster scores above 0. A total of about 150 TCR beta chains were listed by the study as associated with cytomegalovirus.

Libraries were constructed by the immunoSEQ multiplex PCR assay. Per the source publication's procedure: To diagnose cytomegalovirus status from the catalog of TCR beta chain sequences, a statistical classification framework was built. The immuneACCESS repertoire file appears here via TCRdb, limited to in-frame rearrangements. These files lack a portion of the clones; in checked studies, under half of the deficit traces to unresolved V genes, and the cause of the others is not known. For V, J and clone size, that table is used; D and trimming come from the DNA. A total of around 300,000 clones appear in this sample, just over 85% of them only once. The top ten clonotypes cover more than 0.8% of the sample. A word on this clone: What antigen it recognizes has not been identified. No per-base quality is available; no much larger clone lies one base away.

Recombination connected TRBV5-1 to TRBJ2-7; 9 middle bases align to TRBD2. The receptor was derived from a woman aged 18-29 years in good health and CMV-seronegative. Input material: PBMCs. CDR3 region: CASSLVAGAEYEQYF. The sequenced DNA is TGCGCCAGCAGCTTGGTAGCGGGGGCTGAATACGAGCAGTACTTC. The variable domain in full, with residues beyond the CDR3 obtained from the reference TRBV5-1 and TRBJ2-7 genes, is KAGVTQTPRYLIKTRGQQVTLSCSPISGHRSVSWYQQTPGQGLQFLFEYFSETQRNKGNFPGRFSGRQFSNSRSEMNVSTLELGDSALYLCASSLVAGAEYEQYFGPGTRLTVT.